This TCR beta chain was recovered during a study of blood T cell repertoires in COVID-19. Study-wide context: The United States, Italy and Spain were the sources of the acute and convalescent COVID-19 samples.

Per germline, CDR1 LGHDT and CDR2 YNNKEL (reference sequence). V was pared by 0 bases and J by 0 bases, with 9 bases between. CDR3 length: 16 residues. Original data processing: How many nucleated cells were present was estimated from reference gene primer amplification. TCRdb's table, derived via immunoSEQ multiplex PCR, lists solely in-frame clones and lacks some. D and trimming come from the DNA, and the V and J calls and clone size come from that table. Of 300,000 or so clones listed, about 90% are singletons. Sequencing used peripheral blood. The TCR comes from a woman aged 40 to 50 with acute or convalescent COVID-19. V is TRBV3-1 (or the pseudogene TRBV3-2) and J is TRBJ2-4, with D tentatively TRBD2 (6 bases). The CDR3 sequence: CASSQDAGSAKNIQYF. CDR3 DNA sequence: TGTGCCAGCAGCCAAGATGCGGGGTCAGCCAAAAACATTCAGTACTTC.